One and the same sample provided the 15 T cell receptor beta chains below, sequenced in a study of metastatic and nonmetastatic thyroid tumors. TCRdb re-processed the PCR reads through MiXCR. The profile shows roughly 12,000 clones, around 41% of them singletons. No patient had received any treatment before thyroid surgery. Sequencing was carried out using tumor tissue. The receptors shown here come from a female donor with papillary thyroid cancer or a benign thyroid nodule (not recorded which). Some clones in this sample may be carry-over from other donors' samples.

The CDR3: CASSLVGGTSTDTQYF. CDR3 DNA: TGTGCCAGCAGCTTAGTGGGCGGGACAAGCACAGATACGCAGTATTTT. The V gene is TRBV11-2, the J gene TRBJ2-3; the D call may be TRBD1 or TRBD2 (6 bases each). Germline values: CDR1 SGHAT, CDR2 FQNNGV. Trimming pared 1 base from V and 0 bases from J, leaving 11 bases between. This CDR3 contains 16 residues.

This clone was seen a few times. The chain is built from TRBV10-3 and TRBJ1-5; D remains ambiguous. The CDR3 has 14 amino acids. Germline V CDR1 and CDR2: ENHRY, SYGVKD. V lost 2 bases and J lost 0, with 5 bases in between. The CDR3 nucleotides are TGTGCCATCAGTGAGGACGTTAGCAATCAGCCCCAGCATTTT. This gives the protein CAISEDVSNQPQHF.

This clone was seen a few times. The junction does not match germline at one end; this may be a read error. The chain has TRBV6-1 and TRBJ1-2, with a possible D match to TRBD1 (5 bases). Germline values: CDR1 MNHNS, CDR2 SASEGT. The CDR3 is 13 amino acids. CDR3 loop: CASLDTTRYGCTF. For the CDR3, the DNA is TGTGCCAGCCTGGACACCACCCGCTATGGCTGCACCTTC.

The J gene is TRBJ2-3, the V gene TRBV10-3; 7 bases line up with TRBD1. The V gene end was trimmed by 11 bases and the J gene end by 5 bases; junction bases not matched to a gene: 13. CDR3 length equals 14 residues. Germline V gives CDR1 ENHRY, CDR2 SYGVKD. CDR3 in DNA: TGTGCCGTGTCCGGGACAGCGGTCGGAGATACGCAGTATTTT. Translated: CAVSGTAVGDTQYF.

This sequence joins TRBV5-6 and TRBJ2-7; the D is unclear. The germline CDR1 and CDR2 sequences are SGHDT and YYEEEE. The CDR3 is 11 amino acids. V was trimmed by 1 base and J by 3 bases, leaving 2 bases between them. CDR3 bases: TGTGCCAGCAGCTTGAACTACGAGCAGTACTTC. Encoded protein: CASSLNYEQYF.

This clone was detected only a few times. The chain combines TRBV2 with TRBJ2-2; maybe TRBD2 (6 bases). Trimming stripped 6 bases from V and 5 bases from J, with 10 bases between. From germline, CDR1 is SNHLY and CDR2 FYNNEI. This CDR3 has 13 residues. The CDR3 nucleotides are TGTGCCAGCAGCGTCCGGGAGACCGGGGAGCTGTTTTTT. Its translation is CASSVRETGELFF.

For the CDR3, the DNA is TGCAGTGCTAGAATAAGAGGGCGGGAGACCACCGGGGAGCTGTTTTTT. Protein product: CSARIRGRETTGELFF. The V and J genes are TRBV20-1 and TRBJ2-2, with 7 positions matching TRBD2. Germline values: CDR1 DFQATT, CDR2 SNEGSKA (reference sequence). The CDR3 loop spans 16 amino acids. V lost 2 bases and J lost 4; bases outside the gene matches: 10.

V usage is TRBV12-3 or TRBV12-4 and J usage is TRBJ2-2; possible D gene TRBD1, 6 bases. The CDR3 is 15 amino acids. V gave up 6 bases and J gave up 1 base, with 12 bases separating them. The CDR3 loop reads CASRGPGQNTGELFF. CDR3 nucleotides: TGTGCCAGCAGAGGACCGGGACAGAACACCGGGGAGCTGTTTTTT.

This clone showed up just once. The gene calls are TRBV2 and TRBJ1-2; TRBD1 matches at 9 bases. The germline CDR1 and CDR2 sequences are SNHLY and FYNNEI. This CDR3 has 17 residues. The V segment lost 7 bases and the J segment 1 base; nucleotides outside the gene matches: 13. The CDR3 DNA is TGTGCCAGCATGAATCCCACAGGGGGCATGCGTAACTATGGCTACACCTTC. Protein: CASMNPTGGMRNYGYTF.

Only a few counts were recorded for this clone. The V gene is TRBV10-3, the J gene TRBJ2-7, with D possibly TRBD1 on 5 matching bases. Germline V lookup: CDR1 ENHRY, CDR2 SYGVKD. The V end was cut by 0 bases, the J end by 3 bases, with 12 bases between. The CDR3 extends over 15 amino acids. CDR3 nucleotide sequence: TGTGCCATCAGTGAGTCGCGGCAGGGCGGCTACGAGCAGTACTTC. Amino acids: CAISESRQGGYEQYF.

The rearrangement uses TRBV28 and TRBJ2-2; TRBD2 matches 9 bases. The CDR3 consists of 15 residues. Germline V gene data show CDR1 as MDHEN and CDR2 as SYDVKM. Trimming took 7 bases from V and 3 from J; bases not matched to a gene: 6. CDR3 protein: CASTIGGRDTGELFF. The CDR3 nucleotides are TGTGCCAGCACCATTGGCGGGAGGGACACCGGGGAGCTGTTTTTT.

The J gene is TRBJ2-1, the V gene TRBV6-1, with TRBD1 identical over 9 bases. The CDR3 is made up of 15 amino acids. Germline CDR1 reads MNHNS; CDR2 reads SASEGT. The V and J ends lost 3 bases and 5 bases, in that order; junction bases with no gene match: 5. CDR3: CASSDWDRANNEQFF. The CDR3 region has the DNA TGTGCCAGCAGTGATTGGGACAGGGCGAACAATGAGCAGTTCTTC.

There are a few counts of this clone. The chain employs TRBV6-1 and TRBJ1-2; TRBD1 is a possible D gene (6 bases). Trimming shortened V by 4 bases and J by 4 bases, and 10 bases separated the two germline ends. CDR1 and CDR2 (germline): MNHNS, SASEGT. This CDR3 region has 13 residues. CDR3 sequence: CASSAGHGYGYTF. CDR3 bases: TGTGCCAGCAGTGCGGGACACGGCTATGGCTACACCTTC.

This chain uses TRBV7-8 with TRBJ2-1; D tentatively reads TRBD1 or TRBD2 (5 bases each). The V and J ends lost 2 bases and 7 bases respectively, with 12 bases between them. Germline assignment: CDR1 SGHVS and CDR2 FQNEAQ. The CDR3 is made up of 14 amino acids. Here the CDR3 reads CASSLWGPANEQFF. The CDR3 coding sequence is TGTGCCAGCAGCTTATGGGGACCCGCAAATGAGCAGTTCTTC.

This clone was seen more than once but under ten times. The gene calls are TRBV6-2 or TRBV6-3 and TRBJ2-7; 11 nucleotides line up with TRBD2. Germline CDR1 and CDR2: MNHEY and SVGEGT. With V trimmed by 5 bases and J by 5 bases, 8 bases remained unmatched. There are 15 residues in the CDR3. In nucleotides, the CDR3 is TGTGCCAGCAGTACCATGACTAGCGGGATGGACGAGCAGTACTTC. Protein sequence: CASSTMTSGMDEQYF.